Shown below are 2 T cell receptor beta chains from a single sample sequenced in a study of metastatic and nonmetastatic thyroid tumors. TCRdb called clones again from the PCR reads with MiXCR. This sample has some 20,000 clones, with roughly 14% found just once. The entire patient cohort was treatment-naive prior to thyroid surgery. The source material was blood. These receptors were obtained from a female donor with papillary thyroid cancer or a benign thyroid nodule (not recorded which). Some clones in this sample may be carry-over from other donors' samples.

This sequence joins TRBV20-1 and TRBJ2-1; the D is unclear. Germline values: CDR1 DFQATT, CDR2 SNEGSKA (reference sequence). There are 14 residues in the CDR3. Trimming took off 3 bases at V and 4 bases at J, with 13 bases between the two ends. In DNA, the CDR3 is TGCAGTGCTAGTACCCGGTTTACATACAATGAGCAGTTCTTC. It is translated as CSASTRFTYNEQFF.

By share, this clone counts as hyperexpanded. This chain's CDR3 is CASSLLFLGARDEQFF. In DNA form, the CDR3 reads TGTGCCAGCAGTTTACTGTTCTTGGGGGCCAGGGATGAGCAGTTCTTC. The chain has TRBV28 and TRBJ2-1; possible D gene TRBD1, 6 bases. This CDR3 spans 16 amino acids. Germline loops: CDR1 MDHEN, CDR2 SYDVKM. Trimming removed 2 bases at V and 8 bases at J, with 19 bases between.